A single sample is the source of the 24 T cell receptor beta chains below, sequenced in a study of blood T cells in healthy people across ages. With a J-beta primer mix and a sample-barcoded 5' primer, a second PCR ran about 7 to 12 cycles. TCRdb used MiXCR to reprocess the 5' RACE reads, holding one entry per CDR3 protein. The repertoire holds 1.2 million to 1.5 million distinct CDR3 sequences, with 42% as singletons. The sequenced material came from blood. These TCRs come from a woman between 18 and 29 years old in good health.

This sequence joins TRBV27 and TRBJ2-5; 11 positions agree with TRBD1. The CDR3 contains 16 residues. Germline assignment: CDR1 MNHEY and CDR2 SMNVEV (reference sequence). V dropped 6 bases and J dropped 4; count of bases not matched to a gene: 10. CDR3 sequence (DNA): TGTGCCAGCAGCAAACTCGGGACAGGGGGAACAGAGACCCAGTACTTC. Protein: CASSKLGTGGTETQYF.

This clonotype was observed a few times. The rearrangement joins TRBV20-1 to TRBJ2-1, with 9 nucleotides matching TRBD2. CDR3 size: 15 residues. Germline CDR1 DFQATT, CDR2 SNEGSKA (reference sequence). The CDR3 DNA is TGCAGGATAGCGGAAGCGGGAGGTTCCTACAATGAGCAGTTCTTC. It translates to CRIAEAGGSYNEQFF.

This clonotype was observed a few times. The chain has TRBV7-9 and TRBJ1-2, with D hard to call. The CDR3 spans 15 residues. The V gene lost 4 bases and the J gene lost 3 bases, with 15 bases spanning the gap. Germline V gene data show CDR1 as SEHNR and CDR2 as FQNEAQ (reference sequence). The CDR3 reads CASSSGGSNHYGYTF. As DNA, the CDR3 is TGTGCCAGCAGCTCCGGCGGGAGTAATCACTATGGCTACACCTTC.

The chain links TRBV11-2 to TRBJ2-7, with D perhaps assigned TRBD1 or TRBD2 (5 bases each). Trimming shortened V by 1 base and J by 1 base, and 11 bases separated the two germline ends. The CDR3 spans 15 residues. CDR1 is SGHAT and CDR2 is FQNNGV in the germline V gene. The CDR3 region is CASSLVGDLSYEQYF. Here the CDR3 DNA reads TGTGCCAGCAGCTTAGTGGGGGACCTATCCTACGAGCAGTACTTC.

This clonotype came up a few times. The chain recombines TRBV28 with TRBJ2-3, with 12 positions matching TRBD2. The CDR3 sequence is 15 residues long. Unmatched junction bases numbered 2, after V lost 4 bases and J lost 3 bases. CDR1 MDHEN and CDR2 SYDVKM come from the germline V gene. The CDR3 region has the DNA TGTGCCAGCAGTTCTAGCGGGGGGGCTACAGATACGCAGTATTTT. Translating it yields CASSSSGGATDTQYF.

The chain combines TRBV5-6 with TRBJ2-7, with a tentative D call TRBD1 (6 bases). V lost 6 bases and J lost 3, with 16 bases in between. Germline values: CDR1 SGHDT, CDR2 YYEEEE. The CDR3 contains 14 residues. This CDR3 reads CASTQYRVNYEQYF. The CDR3 DNA follows: TGTGCCAGCACCCAATACAGGGTAAACTACGAGCAGTACTTC. Together with reference TRBV5-6 and TRBJ2-7, the CDR3 gives the full variable domain: DAGVTQSPTHLIKTRGQQVTLRCSPKSGHDTVSWYQQALGQGPQFIFQYYEEEERQRGNFPDRFSGHQFPNYSSELNVNALLLGDSALYLCASTQYRVNYEQYFGPGTRLTVT.

The chain links TRBV14 to TRBJ1-1; the D gene is possibly TRBD1 (5 bases). The length of the CDR3 is 16 residues. V gave up 1 base and J gave up 4 bases, with 16 bases separating them. Germline loops: CDR1 SGHDN, CDR2 FVKESK. CDR3 loop: CASSQGIGRGLTEAFF. Here the CDR3 DNA reads TGTGCCAGCAGCCAAGGCATTGGTCGGGGACTCACTGAAGCTTTCTTT. Supplemented by reference TRBV14 and TRBJ1-1, the full variable domain reads EAGVTQFPSHSVIEKGQTVTLRCDPISGHDNLYWYRRVMGKEIKFLLHFVKESKQDESGMPNNRFLAERTGGTYSTLKVQPAELEDSGVYFCASSQGIGRGLTEAFFGQGTRLTVV.

This clonotype turned up a few times. The V call is TRBV3-1, the J call TRBJ2-5, with D hard to call. V shed 7 bases and J shed 5 bases, with 5 bases lying between them. This CDR3 comprises 10 residues. CDR1 and CDR2 from the germline V gene are LGHDT and YNNKEL (reference sequence). CDR3 amino acids: CASIPETQYF. CDR3 coding DNA: TGTGCCAGCATTCCTGAGACCCAGTACTTC.

This clonotype was found a few times. The chain carries TRBV10-3 and TRBJ2-7, with no clear D. The CDR3 has 15 amino acids. Trimming cost V 5 bases and J 3 bases, with 17 bases left between them. CDR1 is ENHRY, CDR2 SYGVKD, per germline. The CDR3 protein is CAISQGTREVYEQYF. CDR3 bases: TGTGCCATCAGTCAAGGCACCCGAGAGGTCTACGAGCAGTACTTC.

As concerns this clonotype: Being one base from a much bigger clone, this may be a read error. The chain carries TRBV28 and TRBJ2-3; D ambiguous. Trimming left V 6 bases short and J 0 bases short, with 10 bases between. CDR1 MDHEN and CDR2 SYDVKM come from the germline V gene. This CDR3 contains 14 residues. The CDR3 loop reads CASRLATSTDTQYF. The CDR3 nucleotides read TGTGCCAGCAGGTTGGCGACCAGCACAGATACGCAGTATTTT.

V usage is TRBV6-1 and J usage is TRBJ1-5, with 9 positions matching TRBD1. The CDR3 spans 19 residues. V lost 5 bases, J lost 6 bases, and 20 bases stayed unmatched. The germline V gene has CDR1 MNHNS and CDR2 SASEGT. The chain's CDR3 is CASSRRDRALTSESQPQHF. CDR3 sequence (DNA): TGTGCCAGCAGTCGTAGGGACAGGGCACTTACTTCGGAAAGTCAGCCCCAGCATTTT.

The chain recombines TRBV15 with TRBJ2-1; 9 bases are a match to TRBD2. The J call may be mistaken, given a closer DNA end match to TRBJ2-7. There are 18 residues in the CDR3. The germline V gene encodes CDR1 LNHNV and CDR2 YYDKDF (reference sequence). The CDR3 coding sequence is TGTGCCACCAACGTAGGCGGGAGGGGATCGGGAATATACAATGAGCAGTACTTC. This codes for CATNVGGRGSGIYNEQYF.

The chain has TRBV25-1 and TRBJ1-1; a weak D match, TRBD1 (5 bases). Trimming removed 0 bases at V and 7 bases at J, with 9 bases between. The germline CDR1 and CDR2 sequences are MGHDK and SYGVNS. The CDR3 covers 13 residues. The CDR3 bases are TGTGCCAGCAGTGAATATGGGGCTTTTGAAGCTTTCTTT. It translates to CASSEYGAFEAFF.

The chain is built from TRBV5-6 and TRBJ1-1, with D hard to call. In germline, CDR1 is SGHDT, CDR2 YYEEEE. Trimming took 4 bases from V and 4 from J, leaving 11 bases between them. This CDR3 has 13 amino acids. CDR3 DNA sequence: TGTGCCAGCAGCCCGGTAGGACCCACTGAAGCTTTCTTT. Translating it yields CASSPVGPTEAFF.

The table lists this clonotype with a few counts. V gene TRBV7-2 combines with J gene TRBJ2-1; D remains unclear. Germline assignment: CDR1 SGHTA and CDR2 FQGNSA. CDR3 length: 12 amino acids. V lost 4 bases and J 5 bases, leaving 6 bases between the germline ends. This CDR3 reads CASSSYNNEQFF. The CDR3 DNA sequence: TGTGCCAGCAGCTCCTACAACAATGAGCAGTTCTTC.

As regards this clonotype: This may arise from a read error, as a much more abundant clone is one base away. This sequence joins TRBV5-1 and TRBJ2-5; D remains unclear. This CDR3 contains 16 residues. The germline CDR1 and CDR2 sequences are SGHRS and YFSETQ. V was clipped by 4 bases and J by 5 bases, with 21 bases between them. The CDR3 DNA reads TGCGCCAGCAGCCAGAGCCTGGACGGCTCTGGGGAGACCCAGTACTTC. This translates into CASSQSLDGSGETQYF.

The rearrangement links TRBV6-5 to TRBJ2-1; no reliable D call. Germline values: CDR1 MNHEY, CDR2 SVGAGI. The ends were cut back, 0 bases at V and 8 bases at J, with 17 bases in the middle. CDR3 length: 16 residues. For the CDR3, the DNA is TGTGCCAGCAGTTACTCGATCTGGGAAGAAGACGATGAGCAGTTCTTC. This encodes CASSYSIWEEDDEQFF.

This clonotype was seen more than once but under ten times. This chain joins TRBV24-1 and TRBJ2-3; D remains ambiguous. The CDR3 is 16 residues long. The germline V gene encodes CDR1 KGHDR and CDR2 SFDVKD. V dropped 3 bases and J dropped 2 bases, with 14 bases sitting between them. The CDR3 coding sequence is TGTGCCACCAGTGATCCCAGACCCGACTTCACAGATACGCAGTATTTT. Translation: CATSDPRPDFTDTQYF.

Here the CDR3 reads CSVMSVGYEQYF. The CDR3 region has the DNA TGCAGTGTTATGTCCGTCGGGTACGAGCAGTACTTC. V is TRBV20-1 and J is TRBJ2-4, with D hard to call. The J call may not be correct, given that the DNA end is closer to TRBJ2-7. This CDR3 is built from 12 residues. Germline CDR1 is DFQATT and CDR2 is SNEGSKA (reference sequence).

This clonotype was detected a few times. The V call is TRBV2, the J call TRBJ2-7, with D perhaps assigned TRBD1 or TRBD2 (5 bases each). V gave up 3 bases and J gave up 6 bases, with 15 bases separating them. Germline loops: CDR1 SNHLY, CDR2 FYNNEI. The CDR3 loop spans 14 amino acids. CDR3 sequence: CASSDGTAAIEQYF. In DNA, the CDR3 is TGTGCCAGCAGTGACGGGACGGCGGCTATCGAGCAGTACTTC.

The genes are TRBV20-1 and TRBJ2-7; the match to TRBD1 covers 7 bases. The CDR3 totals 12 residues. The germline gives CDR1 DFQATT, CDR2 SNEGSKA (reference sequence). With V trimmed by 5 bases and J by 4 bases, 5 bases remained unmatched. This CDR3 reads CSAPRTGYEQYF. CDR3 sequence (DNA): TGCAGTGCTCCCCGGACAGGTTACGAGCAGTACTTC.

Only a few counts were recorded for this clonotype. The chain employs TRBV5-1 and TRBJ2-1; D is perhaps TRBD1 (6 bases). Germline V gives CDR1 SGHRS, CDR2 YFSETQ. This CDR3 is 15 amino acids long. Trimming shortened V by 4 bases and J by 6 bases, and 17 bases separated the two germline ends. The CDR3 DNA sequence: TGCGCCAGCAGCCCCCTGGGACAAGGGTCCAATGAGCAGTTCTTC. Its protein product is CASSPLGQGSNEQFF.

The rearrangement joins TRBV16 to TRBJ1-4; no firm D call. From germline, CDR1 is KGHSY and CDR2 FQNENV. This CDR3 spans 15 amino acids. Trimming took 1 base from V and 7 from J, leaving 13 bases between them. The DNA for the CDR3 is TGTGCCAGCAGCCAATTGGGGAGGAAAAGTGAAAAACTGTTTTTT. This encodes CASSQLGRKSEKLFF.

There are a few counts of this clonotype. This CDR3 reads CSATGLAGASYEQYF. CDR3 bases: TGCAGTGCTACGGGACTAGCGGGGGCCTCCTACGAGCAGTACTTC. The chain links TRBV20-1 to TRBJ2-7, with 14 nucleotides matching TRBD2. This CDR3 has 15 residues. V was pared by 4 bases and J by 0 bases, with 2 bases of the junction left unmatched. Per germline, CDR1 DFQATT and CDR2 SNEGSKA (reference sequence).